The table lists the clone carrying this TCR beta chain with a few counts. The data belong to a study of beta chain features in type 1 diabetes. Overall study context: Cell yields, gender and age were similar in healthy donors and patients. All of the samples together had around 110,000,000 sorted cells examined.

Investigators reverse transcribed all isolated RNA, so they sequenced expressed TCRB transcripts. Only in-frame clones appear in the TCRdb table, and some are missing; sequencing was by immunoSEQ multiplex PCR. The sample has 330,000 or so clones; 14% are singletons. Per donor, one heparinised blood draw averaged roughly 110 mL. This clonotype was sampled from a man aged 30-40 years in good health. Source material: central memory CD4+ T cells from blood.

CDR3 sequence: CSALRDLGEQYF. In DNA form, the CDR3 reads TGCAGCGCCTTAAGGGATTTGGGCGAGCAGTACTTC. V usage is TRBV29-1 and J usage is TRBJ2-7; D not resolved. The CDR3 has 12 amino acids. Trimming removed 7 bases at V and 6 bases at J, with 16 bases between. The V gene's germline CDR1 is SQVTM and CDR2 ANQGSEA.